Described below is a single TCR beta chain sequence and its context. What it recognizes is unknown. Time point noted: week 23, last vaccination. Doses comprised 300 ug of mutant IDH1 20-mer peptide each, plus topical imiquimod. New WHO grade 3 or 4 IDH1-mutant, ATRX-lost astrocytomas were present in all donors. This CDR3 has 15 residues. V shed 1 base and J shed 5 bases, with 14 bases lying between them. CDR1 is SGHTA and CDR2 is FQGNSA in the germline V gene. The record originates from a study of a mutant IDH1 vaccine in newly diagnosed glioma. Study in general: Patients in the study were vaccinated eight times, receiving shots in weeks 1, 3, 5, 7, 11, 15, 19 and 23. Study-wide findings and caveats: Apparently unrelated to pseudoprogression were changes in the top peripheral T cell clonotypes.

The assay was immunoSEQ multiplex PCR, and TCRdb's table has in-frame clones only and misses some. Seen here are under 85,000 clones, approximately 85% observed once, and the top ten hold 0.7% to 0.95%. The input for sequencing was PBMCs, taken from a glioma patient whose treatment included an IDH1 peptide vaccine. The receptor was derived from a woman aged 50 to 60 with glioma. The J gene is TRBJ2-5, the V gene TRBV7-2, with D maybe TRBD2 (6 bases). Written as DNA, the CDR3 is TGTGCCAGCAGCTTAGTCTGGGGAGGAAGGGAGACCCAGTACTTC. This gives the protein CASSLVWGGRETQYF. Combining the CDR3 with reference TRBV7-2 and TRBJ2-5 gives the whole variable domain GAGVSQSPSNKVTEKGKDVELRCDPISGHTALYWYRQSLGQGLEFLIYFQGNSAPDKSGLPSDRFSAERTGGSVSTLTIQRTQQEDSAVYLCASSLVWGGRETQYFGPGTRLLVL.